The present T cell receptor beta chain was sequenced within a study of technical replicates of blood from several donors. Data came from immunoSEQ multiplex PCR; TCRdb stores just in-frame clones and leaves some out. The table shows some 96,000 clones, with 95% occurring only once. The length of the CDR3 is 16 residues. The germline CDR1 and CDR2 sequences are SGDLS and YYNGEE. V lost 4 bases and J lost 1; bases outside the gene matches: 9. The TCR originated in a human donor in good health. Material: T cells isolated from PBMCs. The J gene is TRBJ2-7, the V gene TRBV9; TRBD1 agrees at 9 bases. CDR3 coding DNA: TGTGCCAGCAGCAGAGACGCCGGGACAGGGTCCTACGAGCAGTACTTC. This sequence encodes CASSRDAGTGSYEQYF.